The present T cell receptor beta chain was sequenced within a study of T cell repertoires in cytomegalovirus infection. Study-wide background: An indication of both CMV infection and matching HLA type came from public TCR beta signatures.

J lost 1 base, V lost 7 bases, and 9 bases had no gene match. CDR1 MDHEN and CDR2 SYDVKM come from the germline V gene. CDR3 length equals 15 residues. This clonotype was observed many times. The target antigen is unknown. TCRdb re-derived calls from the reads in MiXCR, one entry per CDR3 protein. The sample contains some 600,000 distinct CDR3 sequences, approximately 25% of which appear only once. Study results and caveats: Summed frequency of public TCR beta families distinguished CMV carriers with the relevant HLA. Dominating the ex vivo response were HLA-C-restricted CMV-specific TCR beta clonotypes.

The TCR comes from a human donor in good health (CMV status not recorded). Some clones in this sample may be carry-over from other donors' samples. Sequencing was done on a sample of CD8+ T cells from PBMCs. The chain carries TRBV28 and TRBJ2-5, with TRBD2 matching 7 bases. DNA of the CDR3: TGTGCCAGCAAGGTGAAGCGGGGACTCCAAGAGACCCAGTACTTC. Its translation: CASKVKRGLQETQYF.